Sequencing of this T cell receptor beta chain was carried out in a study of T cell changes during pregnancy in multiple sclerosis. The V gene lost 1 base and the J gene lost 6 bases, with 8 bases spanning the gap. CDR1 LGHNA and CDR2 YSLEER come from the germline V gene. This CDR3 is built from 13 residues. The data were produced by immunoSEQ multiplex PCR, yet TCRdb's version contains in-frame clones alone and is incomplete. Here the sample spans tens of thousands of clones, 85% to 95% being singletons. This chain uses TRBV4-3 with TRBJ2-3; D might be TRBD2 (6 bases). The clonotype was recovered from a female donor in good health, enrolled as a control in a pregnancy study. The starting material was peripheral blood, obtained in the second trimester of pregnancy. CDR3 coding DNA: TGCGCCAGCAGCCAAGTAGCGGCGGATACGCAGTATTTT. Protein sequence: CASSQVAADTQYF.